The rows below give T cell receptor beta chains drawn from one sample of a study of OX40 agonist ivuxolimab in advanced cancers. Produced via immunoSEQ multiplex PCR; TCRdb's table is partial and in-frame only. The data contain around 120,000 clones, around 89% of them singletons. The input for sequencing was CD4+ or CD8+ T cells sorted from blood, taken in a trial of the OX40 agonist ivuxolimab. The receptors here all came from an adult with an advanced solid tumor such as melanoma, head and neck, liver or kidney cancer. Both conserved end residues are part of each CDR3. The D gene is left open where the match is weak. Not every row has a clone size; where given, it reads once, few, many or a size class.

size: .; D: TRBD2; J: TRBJ2-7; V: TRBV11-2; DNA: TGTGCCAGCAGGCCAACGGTAGCGGGGGGGAACGAGCAGTACTTC; CDR3: CASRPTVAGGNEQYF
size: .; D: .; J: TRBJ2-7; V: TRBV15; DNA: TGTGCCACCAGCAGAGATCAAGGGAGATACGAGCAGTACTTC; CDR3: CATSRDQGRYEQYF
size: .; D: .; J: TRBJ1-6; V: TRBV28; DNA: TGTGCCAGCAGTATCCCCCAAGCAGGAGATTCACCCCTCCACTTT; CDR3: CASSIPQAGDSPLHF
size: .; D: TRBD1; J: TRBJ1-5; V: TRBV5-5; DNA: TGTGCCAGCAGCCTAGGGGGCGGTCAGCCCCAGCATTTT; CDR3: CASSLGGGQPQHF
size: .; D: TRBD1; J: TRBJ2-7; V: TRBV6-4; DNA: TGTGCCAGCAGTGACTCGTTGGGACAGGGATCCTACGAGCAGTACTTC; CDR3: CASSDSLGQGSYEQYF
size: few; D: .; J: TRBJ2-5; V: TRBV25-1; DNA: TGTGCCAGCAGAGGGGCGGCAGAGACCCAGTACTTC; CDR3: CASRGAAETQYF
size: .; D: TRBD1; J: TRBJ2-5; V: TRBV6-1; DNA: TGTGCCAGCACCGAGGGACAGGGGGGGACCCAGTACTTC; CDR3: CASTEGQGGTQYF
size: .; D: .; J: TRBJ2-1; V: TRBV30; DNA: TGTGCCTGCACACAGGGTTCGAATGAGCAGTTCTTC; CDR3: CACTQGSNEQFF
size: .; D: .; J: TRBJ2-3; V: TRBV28; DNA: TGTGCCAGCAGTTTATCTTCCCCCCCAGATACGCAGTATTTT; CDR3: CASSLSSPPDTQYF
size: .; D: .; J: TRBJ2-3; V: TRBV9; DNA: TGTGCCAGCAGCGTAGAGACAAGTTCAGGAACGCAGTATTTT; CDR3: CASSVETSSGTQYF
size: .; D: TRBD2; J: TRBJ2-1; V: TRBV7-2; DNA: TGTGCCAGCAGCCCTTCAGCTAGCGGGGGGGAGTTCTTC; CDR3: CASSPSASGGEFF
size: .; D: .; J: TRBJ2-2; V: TRBV7-9; DNA: TGTGCCAGCACCCCCCCGGTTAACACCGGGGAGCTGTTTTTT; CDR3: CASTPPVNTGELFF
size: .; D: TRBD2; J: TRBJ2-7; V: TRBV5-1; DNA: TGCGCCAGCAGCCGGGGGGGAACTACTTACGAGCAGTACTTC; CDR3: CASSRGGTTYEQYF
size: few; D: .; J: TRBJ2-1; V: TRBV7-9; DNA: TGTGCCAGCAGCTACTCCACGGCCGGCAATGAGCAGTTCTTC; CDR3: CASSYSTAGNEQFF
size: .; D: .; J: TRBJ2-7; V: TRBV29-1; DNA: TGCAGCGTTGATGGGGACCGTAGCTACGAGCAGTACTTC; CDR3: CSVDGDRSYEQYF
size: .; D: TRBD2; J: TRBJ2-3; V: TRBV11-1; DNA: TGTGCCAGCAGCATTCCGACAAGCGGGGGGGCCGAGCAGTATTTT; CDR3: CASSIPTSGGAEQYF
size: .; D: .; J: TRBJ1-1; V: TRBV28; DNA: TGTGCCAGCAGTTTAGTGTCCCCCACCACTGAAGCTTTCTTT; CDR3: CASSLVSPTTEAFF